This T cell receptor beta chain is drawn from a study of blood T cells in healthy people across ages. Germline V gene data show CDR1 as MDHEN and CDR2 as SYDVKM. The CDR3 totals 15 residues. The V and J ends lost 8 bases and 3 bases, in that order; junction bases with no gene match: 7. Then a second PCR, running roughly 7 to 11 cycles, was carried out with a sample-barcoded 5' primer and a J-beta primer mix. A tag from a template-switch adaptor with 12 random nucleotides marked each cDNA molecule. Each of the samples gave a minimum of 2.5 million paired-end reads that contained CDR3. TCRdb reprocessed the 5' RACE reads via MiXCR and lists one record per CDR3 protein. The table has about a million distinct CDR3 sequences, 45% to 60% seen once; the top ten hold about a fifth. Details on this clonotype: Its antigen is currently unknown.

Overall study findings and caveats: PBMCs left unsorted prevented a conclusive naive versus antigen-experienced comparison. Diversity of TCR beta per million T cells declined in a roughly linear way with age.

The source is a woman between 55 and 75 years old in good health. The sequenced sample consisted of blood. The chain carries TRBV28 and TRBJ2-3; TRBD2 aligns across 11 bases. In DNA, the CDR3 is TGTGCCAGCCGGCCGGGGACTAGCGGAACAGATACGCAGTATTTT. It yields the protein CASRPGTSGTDTQYF.